This TCR beta chain was documented in a study of T cell repertoires in cytomegalovirus infection. Study in general: Well-studied HLA-B-restricted epitopes and recently identified HLA-C-restricted epitopes of CMV were both used in the study. The public TCR beta signatures pointed to both CMV infection and matching HLA type.

MiXCR, applied by TCRdb to the reads, yields one record per CDR3 protein. Among a few hundred thousand distinct CDR3 sequences, about 33% were seen once, and the ten largest hold about a sixth. Germline assignment: CDR1 DFQATT and CDR2 SNEGSKA (reference sequence). The CDR3 covers 15 residues. The junction had 9 bases not matched to a gene; V was cut back by 5 bases and J by 2 bases. This clonotype showed up just once. Its antigen is undetermined. Study-wide results and caveats: Of the TCR beta families, the public ones yielded a cumulative frequency that identified carriers of CMV plus the relevant HLA.

This TCR came from a human donor in good health (CMV status not recorded). Some clones in this sample may be carry-over from other donors' samples. This chain links TRBV20-1 with TRBJ2-5; TRBD2 matches 9 bases. Source: cultured PBMCs, taken from culture after CMV antigen stimulation. The CDR3 coding sequence is TGCAGTGCTCCACGACTAGCGGAGGCACAAGAGACCCAGTACTTC. Protein: CSAPRLAEAQETQYF.